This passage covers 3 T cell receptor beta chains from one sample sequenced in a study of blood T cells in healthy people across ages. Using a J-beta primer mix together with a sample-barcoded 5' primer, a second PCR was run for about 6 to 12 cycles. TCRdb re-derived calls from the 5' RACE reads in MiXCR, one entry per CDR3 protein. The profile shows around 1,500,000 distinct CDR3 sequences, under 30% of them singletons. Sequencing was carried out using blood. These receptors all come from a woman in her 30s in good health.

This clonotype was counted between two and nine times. The CDR3 nucleotides read TGCAGTGCTAGACAAGACAGGGGACAGTGGAGTGGCTACACCTTC. Its protein is CSARQDRGQWSGYTF. The chain couples TRBV20-1 to TRBJ1-2; 8 nucleotides match TRBD1. Germline V CDR1 and CDR2: DFQATT, SNEGSKA (reference sequence). CDR3 length: 15 residues. Trimming removed 2 bases from V and 7 bases from J; junction bases left unmatched: 12.

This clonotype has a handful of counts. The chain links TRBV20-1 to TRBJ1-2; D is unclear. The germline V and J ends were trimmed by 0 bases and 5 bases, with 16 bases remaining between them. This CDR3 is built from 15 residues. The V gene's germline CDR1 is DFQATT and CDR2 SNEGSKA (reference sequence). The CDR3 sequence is CSARDWAPSSYGYTF. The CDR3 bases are TGCAGTGCTAGAGATTGGGCACCCTCTTCGTATGGCTACACCTTC.

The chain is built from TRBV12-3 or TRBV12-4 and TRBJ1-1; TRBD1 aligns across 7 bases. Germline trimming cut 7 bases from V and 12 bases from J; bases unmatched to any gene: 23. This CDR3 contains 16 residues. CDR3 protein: CASTRGGGIGTLGPFF. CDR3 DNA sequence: TGTGCCAGCACCAGAGGGGGCGGCATAGGGACTCTCGGGCCTTTCTTT.